A selection of T cell receptor beta chains follows, all from one sample in a study of identical twins. TCRdb itself ran the 5' RACE reads through MiXCR, one entry per CDR3 protein. The table shows roughly 1.6 million distinct CDR3 sequences, with about 32% occurring only once. Sequencing was carried out using cord blood. All receptors come from a newborn girl in good health. Each CDR3 is given with its conserved first and last residue. A D gene is named only where the DNA matches it firmly. The size of a clone is reported for some rows only, either as once, few or many, or as a class for expanded clones.

few	NA	TRBV12-3/TRBV12-4	TRBJ1-2	CASSSGTRAHGYTF	TGTGCCAGCAGTTCGGGGACTCGGGCCCATGGCTACACCTTC
NA	NA	TRBV15	TRBJ1-5	CATSRMWRRKSNQPQHF	TGTGCCACCAGCAGAATGTGGCGTAGGAAAAGCAATCAGCCCCAGCATTTT
once	NA	TRBV5-1	TRBJ2-7	CASSWFSPDEQYF	TGCGCCAGCAGCTGGTTTTCCCCCGACGAGCAGTACTTC
NA	TRBD1	TRBV6-5	TRBJ1-2	CASSHPDRGDGYTF	TGTGCCAGCAGTCACCCGGACAGGGGGGATGGCTACACCTTC
NA	NA	TRBV18	TRBJ1-4	CASSPLGPPTNEKLFF	TGTGCCAGCTCACCTCTTGGACCGCCGACAAATGAAAAACTGTTTTTT
few	NA	TRBV27	TRBJ2-7	CASSFLPGRGKREQYF	TGTGCCAGCAGTTTTCTTCCGGGGAGGGGGAAGCGCGAGCAGTACTTC
NA	NA	TRBV2	TRBJ2-7	CASSELGYRYEQYF	TGTGCCAGCAGTGAACTGGGGTACCGCTACGAGCAGTACTTC
few	TRBD1	TRBV6-2/TRBV6-3	TRBJ2-7	CASSPQGQGPSYEQYF	TGTGCCAGCAGTCCACAAGGACAGGGGCCATCCTACGAGCAGTACTTC
NA	NA	TRBV19	TRBJ2-7	CASSIGRGPNYEQYF	TGTGCCAGTAGTATAGGCCGGGGGCCCAACTACGAGCAGTACTTC
many	TRBD2	TRBV24-1	TRBJ2-5	CATGNRDYQYF	TGTGCCACCGGGAACCGGGACTATCAGTACTTC
NA	NA	TRBV5-1	TRBJ1-5	CASSLASHLPQHF	TGCGCCAGCAGCTTGGCTTCACATCTGCCCCAGCATTTT
few	NA	TRBV7-2	TRBJ1-2	CASSHFDRGYTF	TGTGCCAGCAGCCATTTCGACAGGGGCTACACCTTC
few	NA	TRBV3-1	TRBJ1-2	CASSALDGYGYTF	TGTGCCAGCAGCGCATTAGACGGCTATGGCTACACCTTC
NA	NA	TRBV28	TRBJ2-5	CASSLPARGGFGETQYF	TGTGCCAGCAGTCTCCCAGCTAGGGGCGGGTTTGGAGAGACCCAGTACTTC
NA	TRBD1	TRBV28	TRBJ2-1	CASTGQVYNEQFF	TGTGCCAGCACGGGACAGGTCTACAATGAGCAGTTCTTC
few	TRBD2	TRBV29-1	TRBJ2-3	CSVLGVAGVGTDTQYF	TGCAGCGTCCTAGGGGTAGCGGGGGTGGGCACAGATACGCAGTATTTT
NA	NA	TRBV28	TRBJ2-7	CASSLPQGGNFYEQYF	TGTGCCAGCAGTTTACCCCAGGGTGGTAATTTCTACGAGCAGTACTTC
few	TRBD2	TRBV6-5	TRBJ2-5	CASSYGTSPETQYF	TGTGCCAGCAGTTACGGGACTAGCCCAGAGACCCAGTACTTC
few	NA	TRBV12-3/TRBV12-4	TRBJ1-2	CASRKRPAGDYGYTF	TGTGCCAGCCGAAAGAGACCGGCAGGGGACTATGGCTACACCTTC
NA	NA	TRBV3-1	TRBJ2-5	CASSQGPGVYQETQYF	TGTGCCAGCAGCCAAGGCCCGGGGGTGTACCAAGAGACCCAGTACTTC
NA	TRBD1	TRBV28	TRBJ1-2	CASSFEDRVGYGYTF	TGTGCCAGCAGTTTCGAGGACAGGGTCGGGTATGGCTACACCTTC
NA	NA	TRBV5-1	TRBJ2-2	CASSLDRENRELFF	TGCGCCAGCAGCTTGGATCGGGAGAATAGGGAGCTGTTTTTT
few	TRBD1	TRBV24-1	TRBJ2-3	CATGPQGARTDTQYF	TGTGCCACCGGCCCACAGGGGGCGCGCACAGATACGCAGTATTTT
NA	TRBD2	TRBV4-2	TRBJ2-7	CAGSVGTSYNEQYF	TGTGCCGGCAGCGTCGGGACTAGCTACAATGAGCAGTACTTC
NA	NA	TRBV10-3	TRBJ1-5	CAIIGGTGARDQPQHF	TGTGCCATCATCGGAGGAACGGGCGCTAGGGATCAGCCCCAGCATTTT
NA	NA	TRBV5-1	TRBJ1-2	CASSLEPGFYGYTF	TGCGCCAGCAGCTTGGAACCAGGATTCTATGGCTACACCTTC
NA	TRBD1	TRBV7-2	TRBJ1-2	CASSLNPPGTVGYTF	TGTGCCAGCAGCTTAAATCCTCCCGGGACAGTTGGCTACACCTTC
NA	TRBD2	TRBV5-1	TRBJ2-3	CASSLGGLAGTTDTQYF	TGCGCCAGCAGCTTGGGAGGACTAGCGGGTACCACAGATACGCAGTATTTT
NA	TRBD1	TRBV2	TRBJ1-2	CASSEEDRINTF	TGTGCCAGCAGTGAAGAGGACAGGATCAACACCTTC
few	TRBD2	TRBV14	TRBJ2-1	CASSPHDLAGVANEQFF	TGTGCCAGCAGCCCCCACGATCTAGCGGGAGTAGCCAATGAGCAGTTCTTC
few	NA	TRBV20-1	TRBJ2-3	CSARDPDSSTDTQYF	TGCAGTGCTAGAGACCCGGATTCTAGCACAGATACGCAGTATTTT
NA	NA	TRBV4-1	TRBJ2-5	CASSQGVLRLGPKEQYF	TGCGCCAGCAGCCAAGGGGTCTTGCGACTAGGCCCCAAGGAGCAGTACTTC
NA	NA	TRBV20-1	TRBJ1-6	CSESPGHPLSPLHF	TGCAGTGAAAGTCCGGGACACCCTCTTTCACCCCTCCACTTT
many	TRBD2	TRBV20-1	TRBJ2-3	CSAPTSGTDTQYF	TGCAGCGCCCCGACTAGCGGGACAGATACGCAGTATTTT
few	NA	TRBV4-1	TRBJ1-5	CASSQVPGPLNQPQHF	TGCGCCAGCAGCCAAGTCCCGGGTCCTCTCAATCAGCCCCAGCATTTT
NA	NA	TRBV20-1	TRBJ1-6	CSARGVGTANSPLHF	TGCAGTGCTAGGGGAGTTGGGACTGCAAATTCACCCCTCCACTTT
NA	TRBD2	TRBV2	TRBJ2-7	CASSEEGTSVHEQYF	TGTGCCAGCAGTGAAGAGGGGACTAGCGTCCACGAGCAGTACTTC
NA	NA	TRBV20-1	TRBJ2-3	CSDRRGASTDTQYF	TGCAGTGATAGGCGGGGAGCTAGCACAGATACGCAGTATTTT
NA	NA	TRBV2	TRBJ1-4	CASIPRDTSTDEKLFF	TGTGCCAGCATCCCCCGGGACACCTCAACGGATGAAAAACTGTTTTTT
many	NA	TRBV4-2	TRBJ1-6	CASSQGQNSPLHF	TGTGCCAGCAGCCAAGGCCAGAATTCACCCCTCCACTTT
few	NA	TRBV20-1	TRBJ1-4	CSASSLGDEKLFF	TGCAGTGCTAGCTCACTGGGGGATGAAAAACTGTTTTTT
few	NA	TRBV20-1	TRBJ1-6	CSASRQASSYNSPLHF	TGCAGTGCTAGTCGGCAGGCTAGCTCCTATAATTCACCCCTCCACTTT
NA	TRBD2	TRBV6-6	TRBJ2-5	CASSSGTSGNDQYF	TGTGCCAGCAGTTCCGGGACTAGCGGAAACGATCAGTACTTC
few	TRBD1	TRBV7-9	TRBJ2-7	CASSLAGTGGDEQYF	TGTGCCAGCAGCTTAGCCGGGACAGGGGGGGACGAGCAGTACTTC
NA	TRBD1	TRBV6-1	TRBJ1-4	CASSRDRDGEKLFF	TGTGCCAGCAGTCGGGACAGGGATGGGGAAAAACTGTTTTTT
NA	NA	TRBV20-1	TRBJ2-1	CSASELVGRLYNEQFF	TGCAGTGCTAGTGAGCTCGTAGGGAGGCTCTACAATGAGCAGTTCTTC
NA	NA	TRBV12-3/TRBV12-4	TRBJ1-1	CASSTLGGESGWDTEAFF	TGTGCCAGCAGCACCCTTGGGGGGGAGAGTGGTTGGGACACTGAAGCTTTCTTT
NA	NA	TRBV28	TRBJ2-3	CASSLMREEADTQYF	TGTGCCAGCAGTTTAATGAGAGAGGAGGCAGATACGCAGTATTTT
NA	NA	TRBV12-3/TRBV12-4	TRBJ2-7	CASTVRRGSYEQYF	TGTGCCAGCACCGTTCGGCGGGGCTCCTACGAGCAGTACTTC
NA	NA	TRBV11-2	TRBJ1-1	CASSLGSPLNTEAFF	TGTGCCAGCAGCTTGGGGAGTCCCTTGAACACTGAAGCTTTCTTT
NA	TRBD1	TRBV27	TRBJ1-4	CASQTGSNEKLFF	TGTGCCAGCCAGACAGGGAGTAATGAAAAACTGTTTTTT